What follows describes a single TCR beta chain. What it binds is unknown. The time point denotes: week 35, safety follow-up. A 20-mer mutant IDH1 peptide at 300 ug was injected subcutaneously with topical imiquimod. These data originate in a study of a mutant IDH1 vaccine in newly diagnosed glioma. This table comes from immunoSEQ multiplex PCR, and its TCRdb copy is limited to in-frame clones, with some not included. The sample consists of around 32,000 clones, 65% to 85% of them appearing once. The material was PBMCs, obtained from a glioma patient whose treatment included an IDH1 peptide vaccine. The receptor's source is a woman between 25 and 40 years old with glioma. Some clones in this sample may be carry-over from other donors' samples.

In nucleotides, the CDR3 is TGTGCCAGCAGCCCTAGATTAACAGGACTTTATGGCTACACCTTC. Protein product: CASSPRLTGLYGYTF. This chain uses TRBV2 with TRBJ1-2; possibly TRBD1 for D (5 bases). Germline V gives CDR1 SNHLY, CDR2 FYNNEI. The CDR3 is 15 amino acids. V shed 6 bases and J shed 5 bases, with 19 bases lying between them.